The rows below give T cell receptor beta chains drawn from one sample of a study of T cells in Graves' hyperthyroidism and ophthalmopathy. TCRdb reprocessed the multiplex PCR reads via MiXCR and lists one record per CDR3 protein. Of more than 300,000 distinct CDR3 sequences in the sample, less than 20% were seen once. Sequenced: blood. The receptors originated from a man between 18 and 29 years old with Graves' ophthalmopathy. The CDR3 runs from the conserved cysteine through the conserved F or W. D genes are given only for firm matches. Only part of the rows carry a size: once, few, many, or a class if the clone is expanded.

d_gene	abundance	v_gene	j_gene	CDR3aa	CDR3nt
.	few	TRBV10-3	TRBJ1-6	CAIGTPPLHF	TGTGCCATCGGCACACCACCCCTCCACTTT
.	.	TRBV10-3	TRBJ2-5	CAISGGGHYIGETQYF	TGTGCCATCAGTGGGGGGGGACACTACATAGGAGAGACCCAGTACTTC
TRBD1	.	TRBV10-2	TRBJ1-6	CASGDSLNSPLHF	TGCGCCAGCGGGGACAGTCTTAATTCACCCCTCCACTTT
.	few	TRBV6-2/TRBV6-3	TRBJ2-7	CASAFYRAYEQYF	TGTGCCAGCGCATTTTATAGGGCCTACGAGCAGTACTTC
TRBD1	many	TRBV6-1	TRBJ1-5	CASRWTGNQPQHF	TGTGCCAGCCGATGGACAGGGAATCAGCCCCAGCATTTT
TRBD1	many	TRBV2	TRBJ1-4	CASHITGQPNEKLFF	TGTGCCAGCCATATTACGGGACAGCCTAATGAAAAACTGTTTTTT
TRBD1	.	TRBV25-1	TRBJ2-2	CASSWGTGITGELFF	TGTGCCAGCAGCTGGGGGACAGGGATAACCGGGGAGCTGTTTTTT
.	many	TRBV24-1	TRBJ1-5	CATSETTGTTILNQPQHF	TGTGCCACCAGTGAAACGACAGGCACTACTATCTTGAATCAGCCCCAGCATTTT
TRBD1	.	TRBV7-9	TRBJ2-7	CASSSDRGMYEQYF	TGTGCCAGCAGCTCCGACAGGGGGATGTACGAGCAGTACTTC
.	few	TRBV10-2	TRBJ1-5	CASRGGGPYSNQPQHF	TGCGCCAGCAGGGGCGGGGGGCCGTATAGCAATCAGCCCCAGCATTTT
TRBD1	many	TRBV11-2	TRBJ2-7	CASSSFRDRGYEQYF	TGTGCCAGCAGCTCTTTCCGGGACAGGGGATACGAGCAGTACTTC
.	many	TRBV3-1	TRBJ2-7	CASSQVRGIYEQYF	TGTGCCAGCAGCCAAGTCAGGGGTATCTACGAGCAGTACTTC